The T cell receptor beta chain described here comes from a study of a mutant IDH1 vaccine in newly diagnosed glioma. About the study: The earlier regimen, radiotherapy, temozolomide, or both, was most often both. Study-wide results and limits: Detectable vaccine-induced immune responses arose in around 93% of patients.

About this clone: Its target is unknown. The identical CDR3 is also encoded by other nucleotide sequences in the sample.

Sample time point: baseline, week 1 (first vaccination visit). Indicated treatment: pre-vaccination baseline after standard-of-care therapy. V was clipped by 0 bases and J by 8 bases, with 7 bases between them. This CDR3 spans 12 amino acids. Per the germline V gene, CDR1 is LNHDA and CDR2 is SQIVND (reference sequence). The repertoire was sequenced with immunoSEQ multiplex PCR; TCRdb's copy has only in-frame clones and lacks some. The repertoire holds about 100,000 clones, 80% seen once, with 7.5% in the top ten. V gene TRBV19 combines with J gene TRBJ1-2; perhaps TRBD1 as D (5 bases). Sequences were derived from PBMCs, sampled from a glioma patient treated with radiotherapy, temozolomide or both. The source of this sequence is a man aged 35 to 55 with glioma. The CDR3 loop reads CASSIDGGGYTF. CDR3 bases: TGTGCCAGTAGTATAGATGGGGGAGGCTACACCTTC.